This paragraph reports one T cell receptor (beta chain). Its antigen remains unknown. From germline, CDR1 is LNHNV and CDR2 YYDKDF (reference sequence). The ends lost 1 base at V and 2 bases at J; junction bases unmatched: 3. The CDR3 length is 18 residues. This record comes from a study of T cell responses to AZD1222 COVID-19 vaccine. The method was immunoSEQ multiplex PCR; TCRdb's version includes in-frame clones alone and lacks a portion of them. This table has around 120,000 clones, roughly 93% appearing once. Findings of the study overall: The study identified only six AZD1222 recipients as seropositive at baseline. Donors skewed white British and female; clonal diversity was possibly underestimated. Across spike, vaccine-associated CD4 TCRs were found, dominant at 160-218 and 743-854. Repertoire sampling happened only post peak T cell response.

This sequence was found in an adult who received the AZD1222 COVID-19 vaccine. Sequencing was performed on peripheral blood, taken 28 days after the second AZD1222 dose. The J gene is TRBJ2-6, the V gene TRBV15; 12 bases line up with TRBD1. The CDR3 DNA is TGTGCCACCAGCAGAGGCGGGACAGGGGGCGCTGGGGCCAACGTCCTGACTTTC. Translation: CATSRGGTGGAGANVLTF. The full variable domain, in which reference TRBV15 and TRBJ2-6 provide the parts outside the CDR3, is DAMVIQNPRYQVTQFGKPVTLSCSQTLNHNVMYWYQQKSSQAPKLLFHYYDKDFNNEADTPDNFQSRRPNTSFCFLDIRSPGLGDTAMYLCATSRGGTGGAGANVLTFGAGSRLTVL.